The entry that follows covers one T cell receptor beta chain sequence. The antigen remains unidentified. The CDR3 is 19 residues long. Germline-derived CDR1 and CDR2 are SGHKS and YYEKEE (reference sequence). V lost 2 bases, J lost 5 bases, and 15 bases stayed unmatched. The data belong to a study of T cells in localized non-small cell lung cancer. Overall study findings and caveats: Longer overall survival accompanied higher blood T cell density. Heterogeneity is still possible, as just one tumor region was sequenced.

Generated by immunoSEQ multiplex PCR, the TCRdb table keeps only in-frame clones and is missing some. The sample contains 25,000 to 35,000 clones, roughly nine tenths of which appear only once. This TCR came from a man aged 40-75 years with stage II lung adenocarcinoma. V and J are TRBV5-5 and TRBJ1-4, with 10 bases lining up with TRBD1. The source was PBMCs, collected before any cancer treatment. CDR3 region: CASSFIPPGQGYRNEKLFF. CDR3 DNA sequence: TGTGCCAGCAGCTTCATACCACCGGGACAGGGGTATCGGAATGAAAAACTGTTTTTT.